What follows are 4 T cell receptor beta chains derived from one specimen sequenced in a study of blood T cell repertoires in COVID-19 (dated by TCRdb to about 2020). Library creation used the immunoSEQ multiplex PCR assay. Held by TCRdb, this immuneACCESS table contains in-frame sequences only and omits some clones. Under half of the omission traces to an unresolved V gene where checked; the cause of the rest is unknown. Recorded for this sample are approximately 490,000 clones; about 85% of them occurred a single time. The ten largest clones capture approximately 8.3% of the sample. The sample comprised PBMCs or T cells enriched from blood (not recorded which). These receptor sequences come from a woman aged 60-75 years who had recovered from COVID-19.

The chain couples TRBV18 to TRBJ2-3; 12 positions match TRBD2. This CDR3 has 16 amino acids. CDR1 is KGHSH, CDR2 LQKENI, per germline. With V trimmed by 3 bases and J by 6 bases, 7 bases remained unmatched. CDR3 sequence: CASSPPGLAGGDTQYF. For the CDR3, the DNA is TGTGCCAGCTCACCGCCGGGACTAGCGGGCGGTGATACGCAGTATTTT. The full variable domain, with the rest looked up from reference TRBV18 and TRBJ2-3, is NAGVMQNPRHLVRRRGQEARLRCSPMKGHSHVYWYRQLPEEGLKFMVYLQKENIIDESGMPKERFSAEFPKEGPSILRIQQVVRGDSAAYFCASSPPGLAGGDTQYFGPGTRLTVL.

This clone was counted once. V gene TRBV5-4 combines with J gene TRBJ1-1, with D unresolved. The CDR3 has 15 residues. Trimming left V 3 bases short and J 0 bases short, with 12 bases between. In germline, CDR1 is SGHNT, CDR2 YYREEE (reference sequence). Written as DNA, the CDR3 is TGTGCCAGCAGCTCGAGTGTGGGCGTGAACACTGAAGCTTTCTTT. Translating it yields CASSSSVGVNTEAFF.

This sequence joins TRBV12-3 or TRBV12-4 and TRBJ2-4; D is perhaps TRBD2 (5 bases). Between the trimmed V and J ends, which lost 6 bases and 10 bases, there was a span of 13 bases. The CDR3 runs 12 residues. The DNA for the CDR3 is TGTGCCAGCAGCCTCAATCGAGGGATTCAGTACTTC. Protein sequence: CASSLNRGIQYF.

This chain uses TRBV11-3 with TRBJ2-3; 10 nucleotides agree with TRBD2. The germline gives CDR1 SGHNT, CDR2 YENEEA. Trimming cost V 5 bases and J 3 bases; bases outside gene matches: 17. The CDR3 length is 19 residues. CDR3 protein: CASSTPGTSAPALTDTQYF. The DNA of the CDR3 is TGTGCCAGCAGCACCCCCGGGACTAGCGCGCCGGCTTTAACAGATACGCAGTATTTT. Based on the CDR3 plus reference TRBV11-3 and TRBJ2-3, the full variable domain is EAGVVQSPRYKIIEKKQPVAFWCNPISGHNTLYWYLQNLGQGPELLIRYENEEAVDDSQLPKDRFSAERLKGVDSTLKIQPAELGDSAVYLCASSTPGTSAPALTDTQYFGPGTRLTVL.